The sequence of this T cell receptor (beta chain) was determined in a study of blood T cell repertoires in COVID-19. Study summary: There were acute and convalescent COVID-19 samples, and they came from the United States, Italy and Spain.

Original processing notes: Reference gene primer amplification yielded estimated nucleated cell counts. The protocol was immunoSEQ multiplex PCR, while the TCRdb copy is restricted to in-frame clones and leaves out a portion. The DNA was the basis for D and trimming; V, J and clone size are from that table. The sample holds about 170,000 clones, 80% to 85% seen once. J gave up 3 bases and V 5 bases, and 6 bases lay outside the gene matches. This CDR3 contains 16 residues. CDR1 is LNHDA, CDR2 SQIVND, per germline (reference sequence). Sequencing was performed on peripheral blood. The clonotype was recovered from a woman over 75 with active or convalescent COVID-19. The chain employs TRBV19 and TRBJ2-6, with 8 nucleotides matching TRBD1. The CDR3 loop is CASSRQGAVGANVLTF. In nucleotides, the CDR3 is TGTGCCAGTAGTCGGCAGGGGGCTGTTGGGGCCAACGTCCTGACTTTC.